Each of the 21 T cell receptor beta chains below was sequenced from the same sample in a study of cytomegalovirus exposure and HLA in healthy donors. This PCR relied on a set of 60 Vbeta primers and 13 Jbeta primers. TCRdb's table, derived via immunoSEQ multiplex PCR, lists solely in-frame clones and lacks some. The table lists over 150,000 clones, more than 75% of them singletons. The source material was PBMCs. Source of these receptors: a woman in her fifties or sixties in good health and CMV-seropositive.

The chain's CDR3 is CSTHGGRTGDEQFF. For the CDR3, the DNA is TGCAGCACCCACGGTGGCAGAACCGGGGATGAGCAGTTCTTC. The genes are TRBV29-1 and TRBJ2-1; D is perhaps TRBD2 (5 bases). This CDR3 region has 14 residues. The germline V gene encodes CDR1 SQVTM and CDR2 ANQGSEA. V lost 8 bases, J lost 8 bases, and 22 bases lay in between.

This clone has more than one count but fewer than ten. The V call is TRBV7-2, the J call TRBJ2-7, with TRBD1 identical over 8 bases. The V and J ends lost 4 bases and 6 bases, in that order; junction bases with no gene match: 14. Germline assignment: CDR1 SGHTA and CDR2 FQGNSA. The CDR3 is 16 residues long. The CDR3 DNA reads as TGTGCCAGCAGCTCCTCAATCGACAGGGGAGAGGGCGAGCAGTACTTC. Its protein is CASSSSIDRGEGEQYF.

The V call is TRBV6-5, the J call TRBJ2-7; a possible D gene is TRBD2 (6 bases). V dropped 0 bases and J dropped 5 bases, with 11 bases sitting between them. CDR1 is MNHEY, CDR2 SVGAGI, per germline. The CDR3 has 14 residues. Written as DNA, the CDR3 is TGTGCCAGCAGTTACTCGGGGGGTTTCAACGAGCAGTACTTC. Translating gives CASSYSGGFNEQYF.

The chain recombines TRBV4-1 with TRBJ2-1; 8 bases match TRBD1. This CDR3 has 15 residues. Germline CDR1 is MGHRA and CDR2 is YSYEKL. With V trimmed by 1 base and J by 9 bases, 8 bases remained unmatched. CDR3 nucleotides: TGCGCCAGCAGCCAAGGGGACGGTCAGGGGGCTGAGCAGTTCTTC. This translates into CASSQGDGQGAEQFF.

The rearrangement links TRBV5-1 to TRBJ2-5; no firm D call. Germline V CDR1 and CDR2: SGHRS, YFSETQ. The CDR3 consists of 14 residues. The V end was cut by 0 bases, the J end by 3 bases, with 9 bases between. Here the CDR3 DNA reads TGCGCCAGCAGCTTGGCTGGCGGAGAAGAGACCCAGTACTTC. Encoded protein: CASSLAGGEETQYF.

The V gene is TRBV28, the J gene TRBJ2-1; TRBD1 might be the D (6 bases). The CDR3 has 14 amino acids. The V end was cut by 5 bases, the J end by 6 bases, with 14 bases between. Germline V gives CDR1 MDHEN, CDR2 SYDVKM. CDR3 loop: CASSPRGGGNEQFF. In DNA form, the CDR3 reads TGTGCCAGCAGTCCGCGTGGGGGCGGCAATGAGCAGTTCTTC.

The rearrangement uses TRBV30 and TRBJ1-1; 7 bases map to TRBD1. Germline CDR1 is GTSNPN and CDR2 is SVGIG (reference sequence). J was trimmed by 4 bases and V by 4 bases; bases with no gene match: 9. The CDR3 is made up of 14 amino acids. The CDR3 loop reads CAWIEPGGGTEAFF. CDR3 DNA: TGTGCCTGGATTGAGCCAGGGGGAGGCACTGAAGCTTTCTTT.

Comments on this clone: Within the sample, other DNA sequences also encode this same CDR3. This sequence joins TRBV5-1 and TRBJ1-4; a possible D gene is TRBD1 (5 bases). Trimming took 4 bases from V and 2 from J, leaving 9 bases between them. Germline assignment: CDR1 SGHRS and CDR2 YFSETQ. The CDR3 loop spans 14 amino acids. CDR3 loop: CASSLGGTNEKLFF. The DNA of the CDR3 is TGCGCCAGCAGCCTTGGGGGGACTAATGAAAAACTGTTTTTT.

The V gene is TRBV2, the J gene TRBJ1-5; perhaps TRBD1 as D (6 bases). V was cut by 3 bases and J by 5 bases, with 11 bases left in between. This CDR3 is built from 14 residues. Per the germline V gene, CDR1 is SNHLY and CDR2 is FYNNEI. The CDR3 DNA sequence: TGTGCCAGCAGTGACTCAGGGGCGGATCAGCCCCAGCATTTT. It is translated as CASSDSGADQPQHF.

This clone was counted only a few times. The rearrangement joins TRBV7-9 to TRBJ2-7, with D perhaps matching TRBD1 (5 bases). CDR3 length equals 16 residues. The V gene lost 5 bases and the J gene lost 4 bases, with 21 bases spanning the gap. Germline V gene data show CDR1 as SEHNR and CDR2 as FQNEAQ (reference sequence). As DNA, the CDR3 is TGTGCCAGCAGCCTTGTCGTTTATCGTAGGGGTTACGAGCAGTACTTC. Protein sequence: CASSLVVYRRGYEQYF.

Only one count was recorded for this clone. This sequence joins TRBV4-1 and TRBJ1-1; D might be TRBD1 (5 bases). V shed 1 base and J shed 10 bases, with 13 bases lying between them. In germline, CDR1 is MGHRA, CDR2 YSYEKL. The CDR3 has 13 residues. CDR3 region: CASSQVGASGAFF. In DNA form, the CDR3 reads TGCGCCAGCAGCCAAGTTGGGGCGTCCGGAGCTTTCTTT.

A remark on this clone: One end of the junction does not line up with germline, which may come from a read error. This rearrangement joins TRBV28 to TRBJ1-1; 7 bases fit TRBD1. Germline V gene data show CDR1 as MDHEN and CDR2 as SYDVKM. This CDR3 has 11 residues. DNA of the CDR3: TGTGCCACTCAACCCTTGACAGGGATAATCTTT. This translates into CATQPLTGIIF.

The sample holds one count of this clone. The J gene is TRBJ2-7, the V gene TRBV5-1; D is possibly TRBD1 (6 bases). Germline CDR1 reads SGHRS; CDR2 reads YFSETQ. The V end lost 0 bases, the J end lost 3 bases, and 10 bases lay between the germline ends. This CDR3 region has 14 residues. This CDR3 is CASSLEVTGYEQYF. The CDR3 DNA reads TGCGCCAGCAGCTTGGAAGTGACAGGCTACGAGCAGTACTTC. Supplemented by reference TRBV5-1 and TRBJ2-7, the full variable domain reads KAGVTQTPRYLIKTRGQQVTLSCSPISGHRSVSWYQQTPGQGLQFLFEYFSETQRNKGNFPGRFSGRQFSNSRSEMNVSTLELGDSALYLCASSLEVTGYEQYFGPGTRLTVT.

V usage is TRBV7-7 and J usage is TRBJ2-2; D gene ambiguous. The CDR3 contains 14 residues. V dropped 2 bases and J dropped 2 bases, with 6 bases sitting between them. Germline V gives CDR1 SSHAT, CDR2 FNYEAQ (reference sequence). The CDR3 protein is CASSLNSNTGELFF. In DNA, the CDR3 is TGTGCCAGCAGCTTAAACTCAAACACCGGGGAGCTGTTTTTT.

The chain has TRBV5-6 and TRBJ1-1, with 9 bases that match TRBD1. Per germline, CDR1 SGHDT and CDR2 YYEEEE. The junction had 4 bases not matched to a gene; V was cut back by 3 bases and J by 4 bases. The CDR3 runs to 14 residues. As DNA, the CDR3 is TGTGCCAGCAGCTGGCAACAGGGGGCCACTGAAGCTTTCTTT. It encodes CASSWQQGATEAFF. The full variable domain, with the rest looked up from reference TRBV5-6 and TRBJ1-1, is DAGVTQSPTHLIKTRGQQVTLRCSPKSGHDTVSWYQQALGQGPQFIFQYYEEEERQRGNFPDRFSGHQFPNYSSELNVNALLLGDSALYLCASSWQQGATEAFFGQGTRLTVV.

This clone was detected only a few times. The gene calls are TRBV4-2 and TRBJ2-5, with TRBD2 as a possible D gene (6 bases). V lost 7 bases and J 1 base, leaving 10 bases between the germline ends. CDR3 length equals 13 residues. Per germline, CDR1 LGHNA and CDR2 YNFKEQ. CDR3 in DNA: TGTGCCAGCAAGGCGGGGCCCCAAGAGACCCAGTACTTC. It codes for CASKAGPQETQYF.

This rearrangement joins TRBV7-6 to TRBJ2-7, with 9 bases aligning to TRBD1. Germline values: CDR1 SGHVS, CDR2 FNYEAQ. Trimming cost V 1 base and J 7 bases; bases outside gene matches: 5. The CDR3 is 14 amino acids. The CDR3 coding sequence is TGTGCCAGCAGCTTAGGGACAGGGGCGAGGGAGCAGTACTTC. This gives the protein CASSLGTGAREQYF.

This clone appeared a few times. CDR3 region: CASRPGQRFSGNTIYF. CDR3 DNA: TGTGCAAGTCGCCCAGGACAGCGCTTCTCTGGAAACACCATATATTTT. This chain connects TRBV12-2 to TRBJ1-3; the table's TRBD1 call for D was not verified on the DNA. TRBV12-2 is classified as a pseudogene. This CDR3 has 16 amino acids.

The V gene is TRBV10-1, the J gene TRBJ2-5; TRBD2 aligns across 11 bases. The CDR3 spans 14 residues. In germline, CDR1 is WNHNN, CDR2 SYGVQD (reference sequence). After removal of 6 bases from V and 5 bases from J, the junction contained 5 bases not matched to a gene. This CDR3 is CASSSTSGKETQYF. The CDR3 DNA reads TGCGCCAGCAGCTCGACTAGCGGGAAGGAGACCCAGTACTTC.

This clone was seen a few times. V is TRBV5-6 and J is TRBJ1-2; no reliable D call. Trimming stripped 0 bases from V and 4 bases from J, with 13 bases between. Germline V gives CDR1 SGHDT, CDR2 YYEEEE. This CDR3 is built from 15 residues. The CDR3 DNA sequence: TGTGCCAGCAGCTTGGTGGCCCAGCGGGGCTATGGCTACACCTTC. This gives the protein CASSLVAQRGYGYTF.

In its sample, this clone was seen a few times. The V gene is TRBV9, the J gene TRBJ2-1; D unresolved. CDR1 and CDR2 (germline): SGDLS, YYNGEE. V lost 5 bases and J lost 10, with 16 bases in between. This CDR3 has 13 amino acids. In DNA form, the CDR3 reads TGTGCCAGCAGTTCCGACTCCCTCGGGGAGCAGTTCTTC. Translation: CASSSDSLGEQFF. Based on the CDR3 plus reference TRBV9 and TRBJ2-1, the full variable domain is DSGVTQTPKHLITATGQRVTLRCSPRSGDLSVYWYQQSLDQGLQFLIQYYNGEERAKGNILERFSAQQFPDLHSELNLSSLELGDSALYFCASSSDSLGEQFFGPGTRLTVL.